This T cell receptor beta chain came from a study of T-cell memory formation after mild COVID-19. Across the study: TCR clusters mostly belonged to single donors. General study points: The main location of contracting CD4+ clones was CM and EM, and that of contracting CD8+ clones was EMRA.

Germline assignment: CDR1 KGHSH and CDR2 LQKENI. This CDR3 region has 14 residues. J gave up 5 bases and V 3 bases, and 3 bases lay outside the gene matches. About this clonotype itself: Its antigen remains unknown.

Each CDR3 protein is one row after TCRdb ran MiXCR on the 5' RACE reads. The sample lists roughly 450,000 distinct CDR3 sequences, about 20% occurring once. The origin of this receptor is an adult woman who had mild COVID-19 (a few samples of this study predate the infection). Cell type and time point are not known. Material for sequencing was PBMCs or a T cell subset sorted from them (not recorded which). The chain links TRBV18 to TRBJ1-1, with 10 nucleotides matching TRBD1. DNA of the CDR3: TGTGCCAGCTCACCCGCGGGACAGGGGACTGAAGCTTTCTTT. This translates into CASSPAGQGTEAFF. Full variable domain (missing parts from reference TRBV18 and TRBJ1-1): NAGVMQNPRHLVRRRGQEARLRCSPMKGHSHVYWYRQLPEEGLKFMVYLQKENIIDESGMPKERFSAEFPKEGPSILRIQQVVRGDSAAYFCASSPAGQGTEAFFGQGTRLTVV.